Listed below are T cell receptor beta chains from one sample, sequenced in a study of tumor-infiltrating lymphocytes in primary liver carcinoma. TCRdb ran MiXCR on the multiplex PCR reads and lists one entry per CDR3 protein. The sample lists 55,000 to 70,000 distinct CDR3 sequences, 55% to 75% occurring once. Sequencing was done on a sample of liver tumor tissue from sampling region 2. All receptors derive from a man aged 35 to 55 with primary liver carcinoma and hepatitis B virus infection. CDR3s leave out the opening cysteine and the closing phenylalanine or tryptophan. The order of the fields is clone size, V gene, CDR3 protein. Expanded clones are given a class, and other clones once, few, many or no size at all.

clone_size: .; v_call: TRBV6-2/TRBV6-3; cdr3_aa: ASSYFPLGPGTGTQY
clone_size: .; v_call: TRBV4-3; cdr3_aa: ASNPRSPTRGGSTGELL
clone_size: .; v_call: TRBV5-1; cdr3_aa: ASSYTTGGTNTGELF
clone_size: .; v_call: TRBV6-1; cdr3_aa: ASKGSGLYKQY
clone_size: .; v_call: TRBV28; cdr3_aa: GSSLPAGAYEQY
clone_size: .; v_call: TRBV4-1; cdr3_aa: AISQGQGGTYVQY
clone_size: .; v_call: TRBV11-2; cdr3_aa: ASSLLLSSYEQY
clone_size: .; v_call: TRBV11-2; cdr3_aa: ASGLLPSGNEQF
clone_size: once; v_call: TRBV11-2; cdr3_aa: ASSFFEVAGSTIY
clone_size: .; v_call: TRBV6-6; cdr3_aa: AGEGTYNSPLY
clone_size: .; v_call: TRBV5-4; cdr3_aa: ASSVYNEQF
clone_size: once; v_call: TRBV11-2; cdr3_aa: ASRSRSPGTAYEQY
clone_size: .; v_call: TRBV20-1; cdr3_aa: SAGITSGRNYEQF
clone_size: .; v_call: TRBV4-1; cdr3_aa: VSSQHGYIEAF
clone_size: many; v_call: TRBV29-1; cdr3_aa: SVESGITEAF
clone_size: .; v_call: TRBV11-3; cdr3_aa: ANSSTAQSGANVLI
clone_size: .; v_call: TRBV11-2; cdr3_aa: ASNFHGGQSSFEQY
clone_size: .; v_call: TRBV10-3; cdr3_aa: AISGTDRGHDNEQF
clone_size: .; v_call: TRBV11-2; cdr3_aa: ASTQTPGVGKETQY
clone_size: .; v_call: TRBV29-1; cdr3_aa: SARVPGQGIETQY
clone_size: few; v_call: TRBV5-4; cdr3_aa: ASSLNTEAF
clone_size: many; v_call: TRBV6-6; cdr3_aa: ASLPIEGYNEQF
clone_size: .; v_call: TRBV6-1; cdr3_aa: ANSEIGVESDEQF
clone_size: .; v_call: TRBV12-3/TRBV12-4; cdr3_aa: ASSRRGSNQPQH
clone_size: .; v_call: TRBV11-2; cdr3_aa: ASGGGQGAVHEQY
clone_size: once; v_call: TRBV29-1; cdr3_aa: SLGGAGSGANVLT
clone_size: medium-sized; v_call: TRBV6-2/TRBV6-3; cdr3_aa: ASSYGGALGGIQY
clone_size: .; v_call: TRBV14; cdr3_aa: ANSHRRTGLAGELF
clone_size: once; v_call: TRBV29-1; cdr3_aa: SAGHPEAF
clone_size: .; v_call: TRBV6-2/TRBV6-3; cdr3_aa: ACNQAGTVNNQPQH
clone_size: .; v_call: TRBV4-2; cdr3_aa: ASSQETIGDTQY
clone_size: .; v_call: TRBV4-2; cdr3_aa: ASILGHCDNEQF
clone_size: many; v_call: TRBV14; cdr3_aa: ASSSRTGSEQY
clone_size: .; v_call: TRBV6-5; cdr3_aa: VSSYRGTGTGAF
clone_size: .; v_call: TRBV6-2/TRBV6-3; cdr3_aa: ASRPAGPREHY
clone_size: .; v_call: TRBV6-5; cdr3_aa: ASSYLTGTGGVQETHY
clone_size: .; v_call: TRBV30; cdr3_aa: TWSIDGGEGYT
clone_size: .; v_call: TRBV29-1; cdr3_aa: SVLCGSGVRSSYEQY